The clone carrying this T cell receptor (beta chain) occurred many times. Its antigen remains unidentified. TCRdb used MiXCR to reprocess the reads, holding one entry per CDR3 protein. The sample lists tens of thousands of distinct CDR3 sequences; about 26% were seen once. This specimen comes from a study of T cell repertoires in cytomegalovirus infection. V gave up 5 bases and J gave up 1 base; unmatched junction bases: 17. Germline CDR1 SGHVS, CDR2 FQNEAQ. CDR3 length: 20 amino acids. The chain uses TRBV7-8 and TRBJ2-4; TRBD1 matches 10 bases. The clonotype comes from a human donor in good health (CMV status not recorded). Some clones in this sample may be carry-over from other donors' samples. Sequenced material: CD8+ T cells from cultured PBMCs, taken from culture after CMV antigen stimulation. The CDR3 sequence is CASSPTTLYGGQGAKNIQYF. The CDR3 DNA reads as TGTGCCAGCAGCCCAACCACACTTTACGGGGGACAGGGGGCCAAAAACATTCAGTACTTC.